These 29 T cell receptor beta chains share one sample of origin, sequenced in a study of blood T cell repertoires in COVID-19. Sequencing was performed with immunoSEQ multiplex PCR; in TCRdb, only in-frame clones are kept and a portion is missing. The sample contains about 520,000 clones, 70% to 90% of which appear only once. The sample comprised peripheral blood. These receptor sequences come from a human donor in a cohort sampled during active COVID-19.

Comments on this clone: The junction does not match germline at one end; this may be a read error. V usage is TRBV7-7 and J usage is TRBJ2-1; 13 bases fit TRBD2. Germline loops: CDR1 SSHAT, CDR2 FNYEAQ (reference sequence). This CDR3 contains 17 residues. The CDR3 loop is CASSLDVRGLAGSEQFF. In DNA form, the CDR3 reads TGTGCTAGCAGCTTAGACGTTAGGGGACTAGCGGGAAGTGAGCAGTTCTTC.

CDR3 in amino acids: CASSTPSGRGGTGELFF. The CDR3 DNA is TGCGCCAGCAGCACACCTAGCGGCAGAGGGGGCACCGGGGAGCTGTTTTTT. This sequence joins TRBV5-1 and TRBJ2-2, with a possible D match to TRBD2 (7 bases). CDR1 is SGHRS, CDR2 YFSETQ, per germline. The V and J ends lost 4 bases and 4 bases respectively, with 20 bases between them. The CDR3 length is 17 residues. Using reference TRBV5-1 and TRBJ2-2 for the parts outside the CDR3, the full variable domain is KAGVTQTPRYLIKTRGQQVTLSCSPISGHRSVSWYQQTPGQGLQFLFEYFSETQRNKGNFPGRFSGRQFSNSRSEMNVSTLELGDSALYLCASSTPSGRGGTGELFFGEGSRLTVL.

CDR3 in amino acids: CASSIVAGYNEQFF. As DNA, the CDR3 is TGTGCCAGTAGTATAGTAGCGGGGTACAATGAGCAGTTCTTC. The chain recombines TRBV19 with TRBJ2-1; 8 positions match TRBD2. From germline, CDR1 is LNHDA and CDR2 SQIVND (reference sequence). The ends lost 1 base at V and 4 bases at J; junction bases unmatched: 0. The CDR3 consists of 14 residues.

The chain is built from TRBV24-1 and TRBJ2-3; 9 bases are a match to TRBD2. The trim removed 5 bases at V and 5 bases at J, leaving 7 bases unmatched. Germline CDR1 reads KGHDR; CDR2 reads SFDVKD. This CDR3 spans 15 amino acids. CDR3: CATSASLAGIDTQYF. Here the CDR3 DNA reads TGTGCCACCAGTGCTTCCCTAGCGGGAATAGATACGCAGTATTTT.

This chain joins TRBV12-5 and TRBJ2-5, with 12 nucleotides matching TRBD2. The CDR3 length is 19 residues. CDR1 is LGHNT and CDR2 is FRNRAP in the germline V gene. Trimming took 3 bases from V and 5 from J; bases not matched to a gene: 16. This chain's CDR3 is CASGFGGGLAGWERETQYF. In DNA form, the CDR3 reads TGTGCTAGTGGTTTTGGGGGGGGACTAGCGGGTTGGGAGCGTGAGACCCAGTACTTC. Full variable domain (remainder filled in from reference TRBV12-5 and TRBJ2-5): DARVTQTPRHKVTEMGQEVTMRCQPILGHNTVFWYRQTMMQGLELLAYFRNRAPLDDSGMPKDRFSAEMPDATLATLKIQPSEPRDSAVYFCASGFGGGLAGWERETQYFGPGTRLLVL.

This chain joins TRBV6-1 and TRBJ1-5; 10 positions agree with TRBD1. The CDR3 loop spans 16 amino acids. CDR1 is MNHNS, CDR2 SASEGT, per germline. J gave up 8 bases and V 2 bases, and 9 bases lay outside the gene matches. CDR3 DNA sequence: TGTGCCAGCAGTGAAAAGGGACAGGGGCGGATAGAGCCCCAGCATTTT. Protein: CASSEKGQGRIEPQHF.

This clone was recorded once. The chain carries TRBV28 and TRBJ1-2, with D perhaps matching TRBD1 (6 bases). V was shortened by 5 bases and J by 4 bases, with 11 bases between the two germline ends. This CDR3 spans 13 amino acids. Germline loops: CDR1 MDHEN, CDR2 SYDVKM. CDR3 bases: TGTGCCAGCAGTCCAGGACAGACCTATGGCTACACCTTC. Residues: CASSPGQTYGYTF.

The chain has TRBV7-3 and TRBJ1-3, with TRBD1 matching 7 bases. The CDR3 has 13 residues. With V trimmed by 5 bases and J by 10 bases, 8 bases remained unmatched. The germline V gene has CDR1 SGHTA and CDR2 FQGTGA. CDR3 DNA sequence: TGTGCCAGCAGCCAGGGGACAGCACCAACCATATATTTT. Its protein product is CASSQGTAPTIYF.

The chain has TRBV29-1 and TRBJ1-1, with D possibly matching TRBD1 (5 bases). V was clipped by 7 bases and J by 2 bases, with 14 bases between them. Per the germline V gene, CDR1 is SQVTM and CDR2 is ANQGSEA. The length of the CDR3 is 13 residues. The CDR3 loop is CSAKSGGNTEAFF. In DNA form, the CDR3 reads TGCAGCGCCAAGAGCGGGGGAAACACTGAAGCTTTCTTT. Using reference TRBV29-1 and TRBJ1-1 for the parts outside the CDR3, the full variable domain is SAVISQKPSRDICQRGTSLTIQCQVDSQVTMMFWYRQQPGQSLTLIATANQGSEATYESGFVIDKFPISRPNLTFSTLTVSNMSPEDSSIYLCSAKSGGNTEAFFGQGTRLTVV.

A single count supports this clone. Germline is not matched at one junction end, which may reflect a read error. V usage is TRBV4-1 and J usage is TRBJ2-1; TRBD2 aligns across 9 bases. The CDR3 runs 17 residues. Germline V gene data show CDR1 as MGHRA and CDR2 as YSYEKL. CDR3 nucleotide sequence: TGCGTCAGCAGCCAAGCTTTAGCGGGAGTGTCCTACAATGAGCAGTTCTTC. This translates into CVSSQALAGVSYNEQFF.

The V and J genes are TRBV20-1 and TRBJ2-1; no firm D call. The CDR3 consists of 11 residues. In germline, CDR1 is DFQATT, CDR2 SNEGSKA (reference sequence). Deletions cut 3 bases from V and 9 bases from J, with 9 bases between. CDR3 protein: CSASPEVEQFF. The DNA of the CDR3 is TGCAGTGCTAGTCCCGAGGTTGAGCAGTTCTTC.

This clone is a singleton in its sample. V and J are TRBV6-2 or TRBV6-3 and TRBJ2-1; 8 bases are a match to TRBD2. The V and J ends lost 0 bases and 8 bases, in that order; junction bases with no gene match: 12. The CDR3 extends over 17 amino acids. In germline, CDR1 is MNHEY, CDR2 SVGEGT. In DNA form, the CDR3 reads TGTGCCAGCAGTTACTCAGGGCGGGAGGAAGTTTCCCATGAGCAGTTCTTC. It codes for CASSYSGREEVSHEQFF.

The rearrangement uses TRBV28 and TRBJ2-5, with 15 bases fitting TRBD2. Germline V gives CDR1 MDHEN, CDR2 SYDVKM. The CDR3 contains 18 residues. V was pared by 6 bases and J by 0 bases, with 8 bases of the junction left unmatched. The CDR3 loop reads CASSSGLAGGGYQETQYF. The CDR3, as DNA: TGTGCCAGCAGCTCTGGACTAGCGGGAGGGGGGTACCAAGAGACCCAGTACTTC.

Only a few counts were recorded for this clone. J is TRBJ1-2 and V is TRBV3-1 (or the pseudogene TRBV3-2); 9 nucleotides match TRBD1. The V gene end was trimmed by 4 bases and the J gene end by 4 bases; junction bases not matched to a gene: 4. The CDR3 totals 14 residues. Looked up from germline, CDR1 is LGHDT and CDR2 is YNNKEL (reference sequence). The CDR3 nucleotides are TGTGCCAGCAGCCCACAGGGGGCAGTCTATGGCTACACCTTC. It specifies CASSPQGAVYGYTF.

Points on this clone: Other DNA sequences in this sample translate to the same CDR3. This chain links TRBV12-3 or TRBV12-4 with TRBJ1-2; TRBD1 is a possible D gene (6 bases). The CDR3 totals 13 residues. V lost 6 bases and J 2 bases, leaving 10 bases between the germline ends. The CDR3 reads CASSLTGNYGYTF. CDR3 nucleotides: TGTGCCAGCAGCCTGACAGGAAACTATGGCTACACCTTC.

The J gene is TRBJ1-1, the V gene TRBV30; 7 bases are a match to TRBD1. CDR3 length equals 12 residues. The germline V gene encodes CDR1 GTSNPN and CDR2 SVGIG (reference sequence). J gave up 9 bases and V 2 bases, and 6 bases lay outside the gene matches. The CDR3 bases are TGTGCCTGGAGTCTCGGGACAGTAAAAGCTTTCTTT. Translating it yields CAWSLGTVKAFF.

DNA of the CDR3: TGTGCCAGTAGTGTCGGACTAGCGGGAATAGGAGTAGAGCAGTTCTTC. Protein sequence: CASSVGLAGIGVEQFF. V is TRBV19 and J is TRBJ2-1, with 12 positions matching TRBD2. The V and J ends lost 5 bases and 10 bases, in that order; junction bases with no gene match: 12. The germline CDR1 and CDR2 sequences are LNHDA and SQIVND (reference sequence). The CDR3 has 16 amino acids.

This clone was detected only once. The chain employs TRBV28 and TRBJ2-7; 12 bases are a match to TRBD2. Per the germline V gene, CDR1 is MDHEN and CDR2 is SYDVKM. V shed 6 bases, J shed 5 bases, and the junction held 8 bases outside the gene matches. CDR3 length equals 15 residues. CDR3 amino acids: CASRPSSGRADEQYF. CDR3 sequence (DNA): TGTGCCAGCAGACCGTCTAGCGGGAGGGCCGACGAGCAGTACTTC.

The chain has TRBV6-2 or TRBV6-3 and TRBJ2-7; TRBD2 matches at 8 bases. From germline, CDR1 is MNHEY and CDR2 SVGEGT. The junction had 2 bases not matched to a gene; V was cut back by 2 bases and J by 5 bases. The CDR3 spans 13 residues. CDR3 nucleotide sequence: TGTGCCAGCAGTTACCGTAGCGGGAACGAGCAGTACTTC. Amino acid sequence: CASSYRSGNEQYF.

The V and J genes are TRBV11-3 and TRBJ2-7; 8 bases match TRBD1. CDR3 length equals 13 residues. V dropped 5 bases and J dropped 4; count of bases not matched to a gene: 4. The germline V gene encodes CDR1 SGHNT and CDR2 YENEEA. Written as DNA, the CDR3 is TGTGCCAGCAGCCTCAACAGGGGGTACGAGCAGTACTTC. It specifies CASSLNRGYEQYF.

This chain uses TRBV29-1 with TRBJ2-7; tentative D call: TRBD1 (5 bases). The CDR3 is 12 amino acids. V was trimmed by 7 bases and J by 0 bases, leaving 10 bases between them. Germline V gene data show CDR1 as SQVTM and CDR2 as ANQGSEA. CDR3 sequence: CSARTNSYEQYF. CDR3 coding DNA: TGCAGCGCTAGGACAAACTCCTACGAGCAGTACTTC.

The V and J genes are TRBV12-5 and TRBJ2-2, with 7 bases aligning to TRBD1. J gave up 5 bases and V 6 bases, and 24 bases lay outside the gene matches. CDR3 length: 20 amino acids. Germline values: CDR1 LGHNT, CDR2 FRNRAP. DNA for the CDR3: TGTGCTAGTGGATCCTCCCGGACAGGCCTTACCACTACAAGGACCGGGGAGCTGTTTTTT. It yields the protein CASGSSRTGLTTTRTGELFF.

The gene calls are TRBV7-8 and TRBJ2-7; 7 bases align to TRBD1. The CDR3 is 15 amino acids. Germline V gene sequence: CDR1 SGHVS, CDR2 FQNEAQ. Unmatched junction bases numbered 7, after V lost 2 bases and J lost 3 bases. The CDR3 is CASSLKMAGGYEQYF. The DNA for the CDR3 is TGTGCCAGCAGCTTAAAAATGGCAGGGGGCTACGAGCAGTACTTC.

A note on this clone: Other DNA variants within this sample encode the same CDR3. The chain couples TRBV12-3 or TRBV12-4 to TRBJ2-5; possibly TRBD1 for D (6 bases). This CDR3 region has 12 residues. Trimming cost V 3 bases and J 4 bases, with 6 bases left between them. The CDR3 here is CASSLDRETQYF. DNA for the CDR3: TGTGCCAGCAGTTTGGACAGAGAGACCCAGTACTTC.

The chain is built from TRBV30 and TRBJ1-5, with D perhaps matching TRBD1 (6 bases). The CDR3 has 16 amino acids. Trimming took 0 bases from V and 0 from J, leaving 12 bases between them. Germline-derived CDR1 and CDR2 are GTSNPN and SVGIG (reference sequence). Here the CDR3 reads CAWSVAGVYSNQPQHF. The CDR3 DNA follows: TGTGCCTGGAGTGTGGCAGGGGTGTATAGCAATCAGCCCCAGCATTTT.

This chain uses TRBV30 with TRBJ1-1, with D unresolved. CDR3 length equals 15 residues. Germline CDR1 and CDR2: GTSNPN and SVGIG (reference sequence). The V end was cut by 0 bases, the J end by 5 bases, with 16 bases between. CDR3 DNA: TGTGCCTGGAGTGTGTCAATTGGCGGGGAGACTGAAGCTTTCTTT. Its translation is CAWSVSIGGETEAFF.

The table lists this clone with a few counts. The J gene is TRBJ2-5, the V gene TRBV15; possibly TRBD1 for D (5 bases). The V and J ends lost 0 bases and 7 bases respectively, with 15 bases between them. This CDR3 region has 15 residues. The germline V gene encodes CDR1 LNHNV and CDR2 YYDKDF (reference sequence). The DNA of the CDR3 is TGTGCCACCAGCAGAGATCAAGGGATTACAGGGACCCAGTACTTC. This sequence encodes CATSRDQGITGTQYF. Full variable domain (outside the CDR3, taken from reference TRBV15 and TRBJ2-5): DAMVIQNPRYQVTQFGKPVTLSCSQTLNHNVMYWYQQKSSQAPKLLFHYYDKDFNNEADTPDNFQSRRPNTSFCFLDIRSPGLGDTAMYLCATSRDQGITGTQYFGPGTRLLVL.

The rearrangement uses TRBV3-1 (or the pseudogene TRBV3-2) and TRBJ2-2, with D possibly TRBD2 on 6 matching bases. CDR1 and CDR2 from the germline V gene are LGHDT and YNNKEL (reference sequence). The CDR3 has 15 amino acids. The V and J ends lost 5 bases and 0 bases respectively, with 10 bases between them. Written as DNA, the CDR3 is TGTGCCAGCAGCTCCTGGGACTCGAACACCGGGGAGCTGTTTTTT. Translating gives CASSSWDSNTGELFF.

The V and J genes are TRBV5-1 and TRBJ2-7; 10 bases map to TRBD1. This CDR3 contains 15 residues. Germline CDR1 and CDR2: SGHRS and YFSETQ. The ends lost 0 bases at V and 2 bases at J; junction bases unmatched: 2. The DNA for the CDR3 is TGCGCCAGCAGCTTGGATGGACAGGGGGCCTACGAGCAGTACTTC. As protein: CASSLDGQGAYEQYF.